This TCR beta chain was identified during a study of metastatic and nonmetastatic thyroid tumors. TCRdb re-called clones from the PCR reads using MiXCR. The table includes around 15,000 clones, around 12% detected once. No treatment had been given to any patient before thyroid surgery. The germline CDR1 and CDR2 sequences are MGHRA and YSYEKL. The CDR3 contains 16 residues. This clone was counted at least ten times. An end of the junction does not agree with germline; a read error may underlie this. The identical CDR3 is also encoded by other nucleotide sequences in the sample. The rearrangement uses TRBV4-1 and TRBJ2-3, with 9 bases aligning to TRBD1. The TCR was taken from a female donor with papillary thyroid cancer or a benign thyroid nodule (not recorded which). Some clones in this sample may be carry-over from other donors' samples. The sample comprised tumor tissue. The CDR3 DNA reads as TGCGCCAGTAGCCGCCAAGGGAAGGACAGGGGAGATACGCAGTATTTT. It specifies CASSRQGKDRGDTQYF.